Below are 21 T cell receptor beta chains sequenced from a single sample in a study of T-cell memory formation after mild COVID-19. TCRdb reanalysed the 5' RACE reads using MiXCR and keeps one entry per CDR3 protein. Among about 560,000 distinct CDR3 sequences, around 15% were seen once, and the ten largest hold 8.1%. The sequencing input was PBMCs or a T cell subset sorted from them (not recorded which). The receptors shown here come from an adult woman who had mild COVID-19 (a few samples of this study predate the infection). Cell type and time point are not known.

V and J are TRBV2 and TRBJ2-7, with 7 nucleotides matching TRBD1. CDR3 length: 15 amino acids. Per germline, CDR1 SNHLY and CDR2 FYNNEI. Trimming took 7 bases from V and 4 from J; bases not matched to a gene: 13. CDR3 sequence reads: CASIIQGKGGYEQYF. The CDR3 DNA reads as TGTGCCAGCATTATACAGGGGAAAGGAGGTTACGAGCAGTACTTC.

This clonotype showed up just a few times. The chain has TRBV27 and TRBJ2-7; 12 bases are shared with TRBD1. The CDR3 runs 14 residues. The germline V gene encodes CDR1 MNHEY and CDR2 SMNVEV (reference sequence). V shed 6 bases and J 6 bases; nucleotides not matched to a gene: 6. The CDR3 region is CASRTGTGGGEQYF. For the CDR3, the DNA is TGTGCCAGCAGGACCGGGACAGGGGGCGGCGAGCAGTACTTC.

This clonotype was observed many times. A much bigger clone sits one base away, suggesting this may be a read error. The chain uses TRBV7-2 and TRBJ2-3; 7 bases map to TRBD1. This CDR3 contains 15 residues. CDR1 is SGHTA, CDR2 FQGNSA, per germline. V dropped 5 bases and J dropped 0; count of bases not matched to a gene: 5. CDR3: CASSAGTVSTDTQYF. The CDR3 DNA is TGTGCCAGCAGCGCCGGGACAGTTAGCACAGATACGCAGTATTTT.

The chain couples TRBV7-2 to TRBJ1-2; weak D call: TRBD1 (5 bases). The germline V gene encodes CDR1 SGHTA and CDR2 FQGNSA. Trimming cost V 1 base and J 0 bases, with 12 bases left between them. The CDR3 runs to 16 residues. CDR3 loop: CASSLVFGGTNYGYTF. Here the CDR3 DNA reads TGTGCCAGCAGCTTAGTGTTTGGGGGTACTAACTATGGCTACACCTTC.

This clonotype appeared a few times. The V call is TRBV5-1, the J call TRBJ2-1; the match to TRBD2 covers 9 bases. This CDR3 comprises 14 residues. The junction had 1 base not matched to a gene; V was cut back by 4 bases and J by 2 bases. Germline CDR1 SGHRS, CDR2 YFSETQ. CDR3: CASSRLAAYNEQFF. The CDR3 nucleotides read TGCGCCAGCAGCCGACTAGCGGCCTACAATGAGCAGTTCTTC.

The chain couples TRBV20-1 to TRBJ1-1; D ambiguous. Trimming removed 2 bases at V and 3 bases at J, with 16 bases between. CDR3 length: 15 amino acids. Per the germline V gene, CDR1 is DFQATT and CDR2 is SNEGSKA (reference sequence). DNA for the CDR3: TGCAGTGCTAGAAAGAGCGGAAGCAGAGACACTGAAGCTTTCTTT. Amino acid sequence: CSARKSGSRDTEAFF.

This clonotype occurred many times. The chain carries TRBV7-8 and TRBJ1-2; 7 bases align to TRBD1. Trimming took 1 base from V and 5 from J; bases not matched to a gene: 7. This CDR3 comprises 15 residues. Per the germline V gene, CDR1 is SGHVS and CDR2 is FQNEAQ. The CDR3 region is CASSLGTGLNYGYTF. CDR3 nucleotide sequence: TGTGCCAGCAGCTTAGGGACAGGTCTAAATTATGGCTACACCTTC.

This clonotype was seen only a few times. This rearrangement joins TRBV5-1 to TRBJ1-1; 12 bases line up with TRBD1. Losses at the gene ends were 4 bases for V and 6 bases for J; bases not matched to a gene: 10. Germline CDR1 reads SGHRS; CDR2 reads YFSETQ. The CDR3 totals 16 residues. The CDR3 nucleotides are TGCGCCAGCAGCCCCTCCGGGACAGGGGGCTTCGCTGAAGCTTTCTTT. This encodes CASSPSGTGGFAEAFF.

This chain joins TRBV6-4 and TRBJ2-1; tentatively, D is TRBD1 (5 bases). The CDR3 is 14 residues long. The V gene lost 0 bases and the J gene lost 6 bases, with 9 bases spanning the gap. Germline CDR1 MRHNA, CDR2 SNTAGT. DNA for the CDR3: TGTGCCAGCAGTGACTCCGACAGAAGCAATGAGCAGTTCTTC. This gives the protein CASSDSDRSNEQFF.

This rearrangement joins TRBV11-2 to TRBJ2-7; D is unclear. The germline V gene encodes CDR1 SGHAT and CDR2 FQNNGV. This CDR3 is 12 amino acids long. V lost 5 bases to trimming and J lost 3 bases, with 8 bases between them. The DNA of the CDR3 is TGTGCCAGCAGCCCAAGTCTCTACGAGCAGTACTTC. Translation: CASSPSLYEQYF.

This clonotype was counted between two and nine times. This chain joins TRBV7-2 and TRBJ2-6, with a tentative D call TRBD1 (6 bases). Per the germline V gene, CDR1 is SGHTA and CDR2 is FQGNSA. The V end was cut by 5 bases, the J end by 0 bases, with 14 bases between. The CDR3 spans 17 residues. The CDR3 bases are TGTGCCAGCAGCATCCGGACAGCTATCTCTGGGGCCAACGTCCTGACTTTC. It translates to CASSIRTAISGANVLTF.

The V and J genes are TRBV10-3 and TRBJ2-2, with 7 bases identical to TRBD2. Trimming at V came to 4 bases and at J to 4 bases, leaving 3 bases not matched to a gene. The CDR3 has 14 residues. Germline values: CDR1 ENHRY, CDR2 SYGVKD. The DNA of the CDR3 is TGTGCCATCAGTGGAAGCGGGGTCACCGGGGAGCTGTTTTTT. Translation gives CAISGSGVTGELFF.

The chain links TRBV27 to TRBJ2-3; no firm D call. V gave up 7 bases and J gave up 5 bases, with 10 bases separating them. This CDR3 region has 12 residues. Germline CDR1 is MNHEY and CDR2 is SMNVEV (reference sequence). In DNA, the CDR3 is TGTGCCAGCACGTTAGGAGTAGATACGCAGTATTTT. Translating gives CASTLGVDTQYF.

This clonotype occurred a few times. This rearrangement joins TRBV12-3 or TRBV12-4 to TRBJ2-1; tentatively, D is TRBD1 (5 bases). Trimming cost V 5 bases and J 3 bases, with 14 bases left between them. The CDR3 is made up of 15 amino acids. CDR3 sequence: CASSHQSGFYNEQFF. The CDR3 DNA is TGTGCCAGCAGTCATCAGTCAGGGTTCTACAATGAGCAGTTCTTC.

The chain is built from TRBV6-2 or TRBV6-3 and TRBJ1-5; TRBD1 might be the D (5 bases). Trimming stripped 2 bases from V and 9 bases from J, with 14 bases between. This CDR3 comprises 14 residues. From germline, CDR1 is MNHEY and CDR2 SVGEGT. The DNA of the CDR3 is TGTGCCAGCAGTTACGGGGACTTTCAGTCGCCCCAGCATTTT. This sequence encodes CASSYGDFQSPQHF.

This clonotype was detected only a few times. The chain employs TRBV12-3 or TRBV12-4 and TRBJ1-1, with a weak D call TRBD1 (6 bases). This CDR3 has 14 residues. V lost 1 base and J lost 4, with 10 bases in between. The CDR3 nucleotides are TGTGCCAGCAGTTTAGACAGGGATGGCACTGAAGCTTTCTTT. Protein sequence: CASSLDRDGTEAFF.

This chain connects TRBV21-1 to TRBJ1-6. TRBV21-1 is shown as a pseudogene. The CDR3 covers 15 residues. CDR3 in amino acids: CASSKHSSYNSPLHF. In nucleotides, the CDR3 is TGTGCCAGCAGCAAACATAGCTCCTATAATTCACCCCTCCACTTT.

The chain joins TRBV27 to TRBJ1-3, with 8 positions matching TRBD1. CDR1 and CDR2 from the germline V gene are MNHEY and SMNVEV (reference sequence). The CDR3 has 14 residues. Trimming cost V 5 bases and J 5 bases; bases outside gene matches: 5. The DNA for the CDR3 is TGTGCCAGCAGTGATACAGGGGGAAGAAACACCATATATTTT. It specifies CASSDTGGRNTIYF.

This chain joins TRBV5-4 and TRBJ1-2, with TRBD1 as a possible D gene (6 bases). Deletions cut 2 bases from V and 0 bases from J, with 23 bases between. The germline V gene has CDR1 SGHNT and CDR2 YYREEE (reference sequence). The CDR3 contains 19 residues. CDR3 protein: CASSFYRTADGGANYGYTF. The CDR3 DNA is TGTGCCAGCAGCTTCTATAGGACAGCCGACGGGGGTGCTAACTATGGCTACACCTTC.

This chain links TRBV4-1 with TRBJ1-2; 10 positions agree with TRBD1. The CDR3 extends over 14 amino acids. Trimming at V came to 2 bases and at J to 6 bases, leaving 3 bases not matched to a gene. CDR1 and CDR2 (germline): MGHRA, YSYEKL. This CDR3 reads CASSQRGTGDGYTF. CDR3 sequence (DNA): TGCGCCAGCAGCCAAAGGGGGACAGGGGATGGCTACACCTTC.

This CDR3 reads CASKAARYQPQHF. CDR3 nucleotide sequence: TGTGCCAGTAAAGCGGCACGGTATCAGCCCCAGCATTTT. This rearrangement joins TRBV19 to TRBJ1-5; unclear D gene. V was trimmed by 7 bases and J by 5 bases, leaving 12 bases between them. Germline CDR1 reads LNHDA; CDR2 reads SQIVND (reference sequence). The length of the CDR3 is 13 residues.